This T cell receptor (beta chain) was profiled in a study of T-cell reconstitution after alpha-beta-depleted transplantation in children. Study-wide findings and caveats: Newly made T cells mostly supplied T-cell counts and diversity one year after transplant. Several hundred expanded graft clones reportedly gave rise to the alpha-beta T cells present about two months after transplant.

This CDR3 region has 12 residues. Trimming took off 4 bases at V and 6 bases at J, with 10 bases between the two ends. CDR1 and CDR2 from the germline V gene are SGHRS and YFSETQ. Preparation of the TCRbeta library was carried out with unique molecular identifiers. One entry per CDR3 protein, called by TCRdb with MiXCR from the PCR reads. The sample lists some 200,000 distinct CDR3 sequences, approximately 10% occurring once. This clonotype has a count of ten or more. No antigen is known for it. Sequenced material: PBMCs, taken before TCRalphabeta/CD19-depleted stem cell transplant. V usage is TRBV5-1 and J usage is TRBJ1-2; no reliable D call. The receptor was isolated from a child younger than two with acute myeloid leukemia, due to receive a stem cell transplant. The DNA for the CDR3 is TGCGCCAGCAGCCCCTTGTCCGATGGCTACACCTTC. This sequence encodes CASSPLSDGYTF.